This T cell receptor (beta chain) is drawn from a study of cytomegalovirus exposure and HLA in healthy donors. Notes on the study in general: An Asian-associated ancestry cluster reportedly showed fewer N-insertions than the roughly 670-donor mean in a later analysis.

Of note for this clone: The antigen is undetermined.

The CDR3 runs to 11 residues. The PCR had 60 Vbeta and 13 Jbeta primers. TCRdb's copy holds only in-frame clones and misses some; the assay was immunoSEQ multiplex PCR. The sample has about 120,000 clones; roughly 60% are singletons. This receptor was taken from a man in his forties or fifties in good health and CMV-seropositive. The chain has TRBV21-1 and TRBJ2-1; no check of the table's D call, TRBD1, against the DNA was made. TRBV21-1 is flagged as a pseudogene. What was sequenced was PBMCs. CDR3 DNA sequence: TGTGCCGGGACAGGGAACAATGAGCAGTTCTTC. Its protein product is CAGTGNNEQFF.